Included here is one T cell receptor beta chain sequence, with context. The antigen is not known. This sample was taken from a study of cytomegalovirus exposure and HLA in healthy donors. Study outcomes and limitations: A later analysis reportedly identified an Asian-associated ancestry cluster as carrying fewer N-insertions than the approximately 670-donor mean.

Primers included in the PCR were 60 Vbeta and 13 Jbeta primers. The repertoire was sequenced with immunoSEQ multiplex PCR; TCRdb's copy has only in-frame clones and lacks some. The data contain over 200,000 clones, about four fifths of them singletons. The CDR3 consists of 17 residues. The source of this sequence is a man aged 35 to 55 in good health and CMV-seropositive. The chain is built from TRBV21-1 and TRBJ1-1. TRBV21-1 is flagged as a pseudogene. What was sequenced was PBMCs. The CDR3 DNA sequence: TGTGCCAGCAGCAAAGAGGGAGGGGGTCTGAGGAACACTGAAGCTTTCTTT. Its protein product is CASSKEGGGLRNTEAFF.